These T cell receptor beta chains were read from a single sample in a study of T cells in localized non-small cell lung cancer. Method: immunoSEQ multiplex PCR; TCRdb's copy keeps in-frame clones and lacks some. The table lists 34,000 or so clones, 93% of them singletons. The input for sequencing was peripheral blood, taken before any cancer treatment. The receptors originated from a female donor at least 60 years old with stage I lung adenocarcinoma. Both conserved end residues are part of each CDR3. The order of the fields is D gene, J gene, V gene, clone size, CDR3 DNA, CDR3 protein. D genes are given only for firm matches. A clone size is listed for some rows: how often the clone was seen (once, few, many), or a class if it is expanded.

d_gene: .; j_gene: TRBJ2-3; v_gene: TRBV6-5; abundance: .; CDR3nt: TGTGCCAGCAGTTCCAGGGGTCCAAGCACAGATACGCAGTATTTT; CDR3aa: CASSSRGPSTDTQYF
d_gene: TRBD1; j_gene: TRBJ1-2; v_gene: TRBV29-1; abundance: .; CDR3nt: TGCAGCGTTCCTACAGGGGGCTATGGCTACACCTTC; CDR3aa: CSVPTGGYGYTF
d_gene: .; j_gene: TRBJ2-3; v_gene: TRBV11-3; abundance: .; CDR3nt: TGTGCCAGCAGCTTAGATCTTTGGGGGAGAAGGTATTTT; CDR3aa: CASSLDLWGRRYF
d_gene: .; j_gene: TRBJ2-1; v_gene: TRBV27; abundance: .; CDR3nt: TGTGCCAGCAGTTTATTTAGCGGCACGAGCTCCTACAATGAGCAGTTCTTC; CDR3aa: CASSLFSGTSSYNEQFF
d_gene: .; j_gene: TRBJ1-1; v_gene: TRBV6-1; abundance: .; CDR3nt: TGTGCCAGCAGTGAAGCAATAGGGGGTTTTGCAGCTTTCTTT; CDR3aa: CASSEAIGGFAAFF
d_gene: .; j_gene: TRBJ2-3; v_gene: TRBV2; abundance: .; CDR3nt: TGTGCCAGCAGTGAATTCGACTCCGGGACGCAGTATTTT; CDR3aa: CASSEFDSGTQYF
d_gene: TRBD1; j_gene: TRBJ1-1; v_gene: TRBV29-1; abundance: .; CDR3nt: TGCAGCGGACAACAGGGGGCGAGTACTGAAGCTTTCTTT; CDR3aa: CSGQQGASTEAFF
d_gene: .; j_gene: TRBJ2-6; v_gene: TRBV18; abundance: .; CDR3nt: TGTGCCAGCTCACCATTAAATCTTCTCTCTGGGGCCAACGTCCTGACTTTC; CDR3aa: CASSPLNLLSGANVLTF
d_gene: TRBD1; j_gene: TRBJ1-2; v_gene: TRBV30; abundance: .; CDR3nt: TGTGCCTGGAGTGTGGACAGGGGCTATGGCTACACCTTC; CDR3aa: CAWSVDRGYGYTF
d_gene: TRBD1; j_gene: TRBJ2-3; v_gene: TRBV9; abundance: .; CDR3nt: TGTGCCAGCAGCCGAATCCCGGGACAGGGGGGCACAGATACGCAGTATTTT; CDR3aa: CASSRIPGQGGTDTQYF
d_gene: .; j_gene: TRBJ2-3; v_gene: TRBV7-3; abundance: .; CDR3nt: TGTGCCAGCAGTTCCGGGGGAGAACCAGATACGCAGTATTTT; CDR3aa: CASSSGGEPDTQYF
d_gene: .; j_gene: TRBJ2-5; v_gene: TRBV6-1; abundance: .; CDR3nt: TGTGCCAGCAGCACCGGGGAGACCCAGTACTTC; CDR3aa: CASSTGETQYF
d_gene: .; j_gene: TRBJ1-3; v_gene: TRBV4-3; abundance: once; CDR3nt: TGCGCCAGCAGCCAAGATCGTATGGATTTCAACACCATATATTTT; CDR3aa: CASSQDRMDFNTIYF
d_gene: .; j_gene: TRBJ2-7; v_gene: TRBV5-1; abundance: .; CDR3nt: TGCGCCAGCAGCGGTTCGACGGGGTCCTACGAGCAGTACTTC; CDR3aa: CASSGSTGSYEQYF
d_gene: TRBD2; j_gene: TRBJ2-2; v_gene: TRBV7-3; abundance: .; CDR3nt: TGTGCCAGCAGCTCGGGACTAGCGGGAGGGGCCGGGGAGCTGTTTTTT; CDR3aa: CASSSGLAGGAGELFF
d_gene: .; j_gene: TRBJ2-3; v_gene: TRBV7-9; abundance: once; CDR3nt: TGTGCCAGCAGCCCGGGCCTTAGCACAGATACGCAGTATTTT; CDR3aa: CASSPGLSTDTQYF
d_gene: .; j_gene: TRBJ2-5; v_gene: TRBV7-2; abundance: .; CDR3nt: TGTGCCAGCAGCGGACCAGGGAGCGAGACCCAGTACTTC; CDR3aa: CASSGPGSETQYF
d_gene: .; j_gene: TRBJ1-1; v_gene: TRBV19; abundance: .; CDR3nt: TGTGCCAGTAGTATCGGGACTGACTTGAACACTGAAGCTTTCTTT; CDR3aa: CASSIGTDLNTEAFF
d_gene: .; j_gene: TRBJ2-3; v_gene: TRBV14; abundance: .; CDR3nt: TGTGCCAGCAGCCAAGATAGGAGCGCAGATACGCAGTATTTT; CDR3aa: CASSQDRSADTQYF
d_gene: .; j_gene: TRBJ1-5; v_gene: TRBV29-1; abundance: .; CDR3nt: TGCAGCGTAGCTGGACAGCCCAATCAGCCCCAGCATTTT; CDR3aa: CSVAGQPNQPQHF
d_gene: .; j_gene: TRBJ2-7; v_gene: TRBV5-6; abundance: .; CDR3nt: TGTGCCAGCAGAAGACAGGGTTGGGAGGGGCAGTACTTC; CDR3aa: CASRRQGWEGQYF
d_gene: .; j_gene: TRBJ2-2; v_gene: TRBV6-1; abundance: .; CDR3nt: TGTGCCAGCAACTCTCACGGAGGGGGAACCGGGGAGCTGTTTTTT; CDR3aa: CASNSHGGGTGELFF
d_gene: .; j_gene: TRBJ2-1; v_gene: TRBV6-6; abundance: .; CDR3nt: TGTGCCAGCAGTTACTCGATGGGGGTTAGTAGTCATGAGCAGTTCTTC; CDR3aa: CASSYSMGVSSHEQFF
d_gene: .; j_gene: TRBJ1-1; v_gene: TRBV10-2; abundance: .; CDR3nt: TGCGCCAGCAGTGGTCGGGGACCGAACACTGAAGCTTTCTTT; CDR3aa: CASSGRGPNTEAFF
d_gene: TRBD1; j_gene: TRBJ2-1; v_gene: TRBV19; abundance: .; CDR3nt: TGTGCCAGTAGTATACTTAGGGGACAGGGGGCCGGTGAGCAGTTCTTC; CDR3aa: CASSILRGQGAGEQFF
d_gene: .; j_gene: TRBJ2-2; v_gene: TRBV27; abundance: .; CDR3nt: TGTGCCAGCAGTTTACGGGGCGTGATGAACGGACCCCCTTCGAACACCGGGGAGCTGTTTTTT; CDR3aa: CASSLRGVMNGPPSNTGELFF
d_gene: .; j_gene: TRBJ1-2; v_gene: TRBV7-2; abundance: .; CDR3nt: TGTGCCAGCAACTCCGGTCGGGGTTATGGCTACACCTTC; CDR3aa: CASNSGRGYGYTF
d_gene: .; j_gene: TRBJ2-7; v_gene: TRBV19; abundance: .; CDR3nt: TGTGCCAGTAGTATAGGGTGGACGAAGGCCTACGAGCAGTACTTC; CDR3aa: CASSIGWTKAYEQYF
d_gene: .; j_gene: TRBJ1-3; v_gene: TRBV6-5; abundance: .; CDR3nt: TGTGCCAGCAGTTACGAGTCCAGGGCTGGAAACACCATATATTTT; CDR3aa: CASSYESRAGNTIYF
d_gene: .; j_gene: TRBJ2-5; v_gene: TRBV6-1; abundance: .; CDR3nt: TGTGCCAGCAGCCAATTTCACTACCAGTACTTC; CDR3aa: CASSQFHYQYF
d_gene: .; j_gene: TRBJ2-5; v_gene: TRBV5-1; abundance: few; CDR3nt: TGCGCCAGCAGTTTTGGGTCAGGAGAGACCCAGTACTTC; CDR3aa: CASSFGSGETQYF
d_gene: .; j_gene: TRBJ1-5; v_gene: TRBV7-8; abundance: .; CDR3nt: TGTGCCAGCAGCCCGCTGATGGGCGGCAATCAGCCCCAGCATTTT; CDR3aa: CASSPLMGGNQPQHF
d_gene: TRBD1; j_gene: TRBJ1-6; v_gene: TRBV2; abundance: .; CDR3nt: TGTGCCAGCAGTAATAACAGGGGGATGAATTCACCCCTCCACTTT; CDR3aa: CASSNNRGMNSPLHF
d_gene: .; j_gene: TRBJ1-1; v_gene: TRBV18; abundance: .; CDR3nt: TGTGCCAGCTCACCCCAGGACAGTCAAACTGAAGCTTTCTTT; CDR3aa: CASSPQDSQTEAFF
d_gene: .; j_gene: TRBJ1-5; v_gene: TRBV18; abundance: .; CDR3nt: TGTGCCAGCTCACCACGGGCAGATAGCAATCAGCCCCAGCATTTT; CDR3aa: CASSPRADSNQPQHF
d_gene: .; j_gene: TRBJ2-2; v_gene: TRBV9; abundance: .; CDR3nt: TGTGCCAGCAGTAAGATCGGGAGCTCGAACACCGGGGAGCTGTTTTTT; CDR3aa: CASSKIGSSNTGELFF
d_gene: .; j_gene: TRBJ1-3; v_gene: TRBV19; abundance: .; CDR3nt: TGTGCCAGTAGCCCAGGGGCCTCTGGAAACACCATATATTTT; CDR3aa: CASSPGASGNTIYF
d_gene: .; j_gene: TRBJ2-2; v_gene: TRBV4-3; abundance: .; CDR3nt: TGCGCCAGCAGCCAAGATCAGGGTATCGACACCGGGGAGCTGTTTTTT; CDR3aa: CASSQDQGIDTGELFF
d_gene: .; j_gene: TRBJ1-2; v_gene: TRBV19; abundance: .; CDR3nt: TGTGCCAGTCGTACAAACTATGGCTACACCTTC; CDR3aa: CASRTNYGYTF
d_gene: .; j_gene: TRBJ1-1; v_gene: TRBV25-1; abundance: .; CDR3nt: TGTGCCAGCGGATCCAGACTGACTGAAGCTTTCTTT; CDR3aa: CASGSRLTEAFF
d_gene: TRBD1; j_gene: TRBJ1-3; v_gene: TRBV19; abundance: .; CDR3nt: TGTGCCAGTAGTCACAGGGGAACCTCTGGAAACACCATATATTTT; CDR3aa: CASSHRGTSGNTIYF
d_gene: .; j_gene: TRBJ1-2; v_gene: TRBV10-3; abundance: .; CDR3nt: TGTGCCATCAGTGGTGTGCGGCAGGGGAACTATGGCTACACCTTC; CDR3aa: CAISGVRQGNYGYTF
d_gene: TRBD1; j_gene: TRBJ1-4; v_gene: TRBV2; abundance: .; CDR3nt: TGTGCCAGCAGTGTGGGGACAGGGTTGCAAAAACTGTTTTTT; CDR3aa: CASSVGTGLQKLFF
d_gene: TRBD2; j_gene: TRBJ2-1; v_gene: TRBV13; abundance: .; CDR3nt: TGTGCCAGCAGCTCTCGAGCGGGAGTAAATGAGCAGTTCTTC; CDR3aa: CASSSRAGVNEQFF
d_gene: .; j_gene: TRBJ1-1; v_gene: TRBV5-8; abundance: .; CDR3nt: TGTGCCAGCAGCTTGGAGAGGGGCAGGACTGAAGCTTTCTTT; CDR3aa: CASSLERGRTEAFF